The next 27 T cell receptor beta chains were all read from a single sample in a study of molecular identifiers for immune sequencing clone quantification. One entry per CDR3 protein, called by TCRdb with MiXCR from the PCR reads. The sample includes approximately 590,000 distinct CDR3 sequences, about 25% of them seen just once. The material sequenced was naive CD8+ T cells from blood, with Jurkat cell RNA spiked in. As to subset: FACS-sorted CD8+CD4-CCR7+CD45RA+ naive T cells. Every receptor here comes from a human donor in good health. Some libraries in this study had Jurkat cell RNA spiked in.

This sequence joins TRBV12-3 or TRBV12-4 and TRBJ2-1; possibly TRBD2 for D (6 bases). Trimming removed 5 bases at V and 8 bases at J, with 13 bases between. The CDR3 spans 13 residues. The CDR3 DNA reads TGTGCCAGCAGTGGCACTAGCCTCCATGAGCAGTTCTTC. Its protein product is CASSGTSLHEQFF.

Comment on this clonotype: At one end the junction does not follow the germline gene, possibly because of a read error. The genes are TRBV6-1 and TRBJ1-1; D remains unclear. There are 14 residues in the CDR3. CDR1 is MNHNS, CDR2 SASEGT, per germline. The CDR3 is CASSRYLGSTDAFF. The CDR3 nucleotides read TGTGCCAGCAGCCGCTATTTGGGGTCCACTGATGCTTTCTTT.

This clonotype occurred a few times. A junction end diverges from the germline sequence, so it may reflect a read error. CDR3 region: CASSQDTGVTNEQVF. The CDR3 nucleotides read TGTGCCAGCAGCCAAGATACGGGGGTTACCAATGAGCAGGTCTTC. The rearrangement links TRBV3-1 to TRBJ2-1; tentative D call: TRBD2 (6 bases). CDR1 and CDR2 (germline): LGHDT, YNNKEL (reference sequence). The CDR3 loop spans 15 amino acids.

The chain is built from TRBV27 and TRBJ1-3, with D tentatively TRBD1 (6 bases). From germline, CDR1 is MNHEY and CDR2 SMNVEV (reference sequence). The germline V and J ends were trimmed by 8 bases and 0 bases, with 11 bases remaining between them. CDR3 length equals 14 residues. CDR3 sequence reads: CASGGRVSGNTIYF. CDR3 in DNA: TGTGCCAGCGGGGGCAGGGTCTCTGGAAACACCATATATTTT.

There are a few counts of this clonotype. The V gene is TRBV2, the J gene TRBJ2-7; possible D gene TRBD1, 6 bases. Trimming removed 3 bases from V and 4 bases from J, with 16 bases in between. The length of the CDR3 is 15 residues. The germline gives CDR1 SNHLY, CDR2 FYNNEI. CDR3 bases: TGTGCCAGCAGTGAGGGACAATGGAGCACTTACGAGCAGTACTTC. This gives the protein CASSEGQWSTYEQYF.

This clonotype was counted only a few times. The gene calls are TRBV7-9 and TRBJ2-7; D is unclear. CDR3 length: 14 residues. The germline V and J ends were trimmed by 5 bases and 3 bases, with 14 bases remaining between them. CDR1 is SEHNR, CDR2 FQNEAQ, per germline (reference sequence). The CDR3 sequence: CASSPTVSFYEQYF. The CDR3 nucleotides are TGTGCCAGCAGCCCGACCGTATCCTTCTACGAGCAGTACTTC.

Comments on this clonotype: This could be a read error, since a much larger clone is one nucleotide away. The DNA of the CDR3 is TGTGCCTGGAGTCACACTAGCACAGATACGCAGTATTTT. This sequence encodes CAWSHTSTDTQYF. V and J are TRBV30 and TRBJ2-3; D ambiguous. CDR3 length: 13 amino acids. The germline V and J ends were trimmed by 2 bases and 0 bases, with 6 bases remaining between them. Germline lookup yields CDR1 GTSNPN and CDR2 SVGIG (reference sequence).

This sequence joins TRBV19 and TRBJ1-1, with D unresolved. The ends were cut back, 1 base at V and 4 bases at J, with 16 bases in the middle. CDR1 is LNHDA, CDR2 SQIVND, per germline (reference sequence). The length of the CDR3 is 16 residues. The CDR3 DNA reads as TGTGCCAGTAGTATAGCCGCACGAGGGATGGGCACTGAAGCTTTCTTT. Amino acids: CASSIAARGMGTEAFF.

With regard to this clonotype: This sequence may be a read error, since a much larger clone differs from it by one base. This chain uses TRBV4-2 with TRBJ1-5, with D hard to call. Germline V gene data show CDR1 as LGHNA and CDR2 as YNFKEQ. The CDR3 consists of 17 residues. CDR3 sequence reads: CTSSQDLDLPGGQPQHF. In DNA form, the CDR3 reads TGTACCAGCAGCCAAGATCTTGATCTACCGGGAGGTCAGCCCCAGCATTTT.

This clonotype was seen at least ten times. The chain employs TRBV6-2 or TRBV6-3 and TRBJ1-5; no firm D call. Looked up from germline, CDR1 is MNHEY and CDR2 is SVGEGT. Deletions cut 0 bases from V and 3 bases from J, with 6 bases between. The CDR3 runs 14 residues. The chain's CDR3 is CASSYSAPNQPQHF. CDR3 sequence (DNA): TGTGCCAGCAGTTACTCAGCCCCCAATCAGCCCCAGCATTTT.

This clonotype was observed a handful of times. This chain uses TRBV5-6 with TRBJ2-7; 12 nucleotides align to TRBD2. After removal of 1 base from V and 2 bases from J, the junction contained 7 bases not matched to a gene. The CDR3 length is 17 residues. Germline V gene sequence: CDR1 SGHDT, CDR2 YYEEEE. The CDR3 is CASSLFVSSGGAYEQYF. The DNA for the CDR3 is TGTGCCAGCAGCTTGTTTGTGTCTAGCGGGGGGGCCTACGAGCAGTACTTC.

This chain uses TRBV20-1 with TRBJ2-7; 9 bases agree with TRBD1. The CDR3 totals 18 residues. The trim removed 0 bases at V and 0 bases at J, leaving 12 bases unmatched. The germline CDR1 and CDR2 sequences are DFQATT and SNEGSKA (reference sequence). This CDR3 reads CSARDLRDRAWSSYEQYF. The CDR3 DNA is TGCAGTGCTAGAGATCTAAGGGACAGGGCGTGGAGCTCCTACGAGCAGTACTTC.

This clonotype has only a few counts. CDR3 nucleotide sequence: TGTGCCAGCAGTTCACGTCTGACAGGGATCAACACCGGGGAGCTGTTTTTT. This sequence encodes CASSSRLTGINTGELFF. The chain recombines TRBV7-9 with TRBJ2-2; 7 bases are shared with TRBD1. This CDR3 has 17 residues. Per the germline V gene, CDR1 is SEHNR and CDR2 is FQNEAQ (reference sequence). The ends lost 6 bases at V and 2 bases at J; junction bases unmatched: 12.

Concerning this clonotype: A clone one base away is much larger, so this may be a read error. A read error is likely, as this CDR3 ends without the conserved phenylalanine or tryptophan. J is TRBJ2-2 and V is TRBV5-7; D ambiguous. TRBV5-7 is placed among ORFs of uncertain function. Trimming removed 2 bases at V and 5 bases at J, with 13 bases between. CDR3 size: 15 residues. CDR3 DNA sequence: TGTGCCAGCAGCTTTCAAATTCTCACGACCGGGGAGCTGTTTTTA. This gives the protein CASSFQILTTGELFL.

The chain uses TRBV7-6 and TRBJ2-6; D may be TRBD2 (6 bases). V was pared by 5 bases and J by 0 bases, with 11 bases between. The germline gives CDR1 SGHVS, CDR2 FNYEAQ. This CDR3 region has 16 residues. CDR3 protein: CASSLRGFSGANVLTF. The CDR3 nucleotides read TGTGCCAGCAGCCTACGGGGGTTCTCTGGGGCCAACGTCCTGACTTTC.

This clonotype was observed a few times. The chain couples TRBV6-6 to TRBJ2-1, with 10 bases that match TRBD2. The V gene end was trimmed by 8 bases and the J gene end by 2 bases; junction bases not matched to a gene: 12. The CDR3 totals 17 residues. Germline V lookup: CDR1 MNHNY, CDR2 SVGAGI (reference sequence). The CDR3 region has the DNA TGTGCCAGCTCGGGGGCTAGCGGGAGTTTACCCTACAATGAGCAGTTCTTC. Its translation: CASSGASGSLPYNEQFF.

Ten or more counts support this clonotype. The chain uses TRBV30 and TRBJ2-3; perhaps D is TRBD1 or TRBD2 (5 bases each). The ends were cut back, 7 bases at V and 4 bases at J, with 15 bases in the middle. The germline gives CDR1 GTSNPN, CDR2 SVGIG (reference sequence). There are 13 residues in the CDR3. CDR3 protein: CAYVDSGPDTQYF. The CDR3 region has the DNA TGTGCCTACGTCGACAGCGGACCAGATACGCAGTATTTT.

This clonotype has just a few counts. V is TRBV19 and J is TRBJ2-1; TRBD1 aligns across 9 bases. Trimming cost V 1 base and J 7 bases; bases outside gene matches: 5. CDR1 is LNHDA and CDR2 is SQIVND in the germline V gene (reference sequence). This CDR3 comprises 15 residues. The DNA of the CDR3 is TGTGCCAGTAGTATAGTCGGGACAGGGTGGAATGAGCAGTTCTTC. This codes for CASSIVGTGWNEQFF.

J is TRBJ2-1 and V is TRBV12-3 or TRBV12-4, with TRBD2 matching over 14 bases. J lost 7 bases, V lost 6 bases, and 5 bases had no gene match. CDR3 length: 15 amino acids. The CDR3 nucleotides read TGTGCCAGCAGGTTGACTAGCGGGGGGGCAAATGAGCAGTTCTTC. Translated, it gives CASRLTSGGANEQFF.

This clonotype came up many times. This chain links TRBV10-3 with TRBJ2-6; D gene uncertain. Germline CDR1 is ENHRY and CDR2 is SYGVKD. V shed 2 bases and J shed 1 base, with 9 bases lying between them. The CDR3 sequence is 16 residues long. CDR3 in DNA: TGTGCCATCAGTGAGCCCACAACTTCTGGGGCCAACGTCCTGACTTTC. Translating it yields CAISEPTTSGANVLTF.

The chain is built from TRBV7-9 and TRBJ1-4; D gene unclear. The CDR3 is made up of 16 amino acids. Germline CDR1 SEHNR, CDR2 FQNEAQ (reference sequence). Trimming removed 5 bases at V and 4 bases at J, with 17 bases between. The CDR3 protein is CASSPPWVGVNEKLFF. CDR3 coding DNA: TGTGCCAGCAGCCCCCCTTGGGTAGGCGTTAATGAAAAACTGTTTTTT.

V usage is TRBV24-1 and J usage is TRBJ2-1, with 10 bases fitting TRBD1. Germline V gene lookup returns CDR1 KGHDR and CDR2 SFDVKD. The CDR3 contains 17 residues. The V segment lost 12 bases and the J segment 0 bases; nucleotides outside the gene matches: 13. The DNA of the CDR3 is TGTGCCCCCCCCGGGACAGGGGCCCTCTTCTCCTACAATGAGCAGTTCTTC. Amino acid sequence: CAPPGTGALFSYNEQFF.

This clonotype was recorded at least ten times. V and J are TRBV20-1 and TRBJ1-1, with unresolved D. Germline lookup yields CDR1 DFQATT and CDR2 SNEGSKA (reference sequence). The CDR3 sequence is 15 residues long. Trimming took off 6 bases at V and 2 bases at J, with 19 bases between the two ends. DNA of the CDR3: TGCAGTGCGACCCCGCCGATAGGTCGTAACACTGAAGCTTTCTTT. Translating gives CSATPPIGRNTEAFF.

This chain connects TRBV21-1 to TRBJ1-5; the table's D call of TRBD1 was not tested on the DNA. TRBV21-1 is labeled a pseudogene. This CDR3 is 17 amino acids long. Here the CDR3 reads CASSNDPGQGGYQLQHF. The CDR3 bases are TGTGCCAGCAGCAATGACCCTGGACAGGGAGGGTATCAGCTCCAGCATTTT.

A note on this clonotype: Mismatch with germline at one junction end may stem from a read error. The chain combines TRBV18 with TRBJ2-5, with unresolved D. Per the germline V gene, CDR1 is KGHSH and CDR2 is LQKENI. The CDR3 loop spans 14 amino acids. CDR3 sequence reads: CASSPSTIQESQYF. Here the CDR3 DNA reads TGTGCCAGCTCACCCTCGACAATCCAAGAGTCCCAGTACTTC. Using reference TRBV18 and TRBJ2-5 for the parts outside the CDR3, the full variable domain is NAGVMQNPRHLVRRRGQEARLRCSPMKGHSHVYWYRQLPEEGLKFMVYLQKENIIDESGMPKERFSAEFPKEGPSILRIQQVVRGDSAAYFCASSPSTIQESQYFGPGTRLLVL.

About this clonotype itself: This CDR3 fails to terminate in the conserved phenylalanine or tryptophan, so it likely reflects a read error. J is TRBJ2-3 and V is TRBV14; D uncertain. In germline, CDR1 is SGHDN, CDR2 FVKESK. This CDR3 is built from 14 residues. V was shortened by 3 bases and J by 3 bases, with 10 bases between the two germline ends. CDR3 loop: CASSQHPGTDTQYL. CDR3 sequence (DNA): TGTGCCAGCAGCCAGCACCCTGGGACAGATACGCAGTATTTG.

Comments on this clonotype: Compared with germline, one end of the junction differs, possibly owing to a read error. This rearrangement joins TRBV7-8 to TRBJ2-2, with D perhaps TRBD2 (5 bases). Germline assignment: CDR1 SGHVS and CDR2 FQNEAQ. The CDR3 runs 16 residues. CDR3 DNA sequence: TGTGCCAGCAGCCCCTATGCAAACGCGAACACCGGGGAGCTGGTTTTT. Translation gives CASSPYANANTGELVF.